These 22 T cell receptor beta chains share one sample of origin, sequenced in a study of T cells after yellow fever vaccination. TCRdb passed the 5' RACE reads through MiXCR, listing each CDR3 protein once. Among a few hundred thousand distinct CDR3 sequences listed, about a sixth were seen once. The sequencing here drew on PBMCs, taken 4 to 6 days after the first yellow fever vaccination. The receptors were sampled from a man aged 18 to 29 who received the YFV17D yellow fever vaccine.

J is TRBJ1-2 and V is TRBV10-3, with a tentative D call TRBD1 (5 bases). This CDR3 region has 12 residues. CDR1 ENHRY and CDR2 SYGVKD come from the germline V gene. Between the trimmed V and J ends, which lost 10 bases and 2 bases, there was a span of 11 bases. The CDR3 bases are TGTGCCACCCACGGGGACAACTATGGCTACACCTTC. Its translation is CATHGDNYGYTF.

This clonotype was observed a few times. V gene TRBV4-1 combines with J gene TRBJ2-6; unclear D gene. This CDR3 comprises 17 residues. Germline V gives CDR1 MGHRA, CDR2 YSYEKL. V lost 3 bases to trimming and J lost 0 bases, with 12 bases between them. CDR3 sequence reads: CASSQEEWTSGANVLTF. CDR3 sequence (DNA): TGCGCCAGCAGCCAGGAAGAGTGGACCTCTGGGGCCAACGTCCTGACTTTC.

The chain combines TRBV6-1 with TRBJ1-5; D is perhaps TRBD1 (6 bases). V dropped 6 bases and J dropped 5 bases, with 14 bases sitting between them. The germline CDR1 and CDR2 sequences are MNHNS and SASEGT. The length of the CDR3 is 14 residues. Here the CDR3 reads CASSPDRRDQPQHF. CDR3 nucleotide sequence: TGTGCCAGCAGCCCCGACAGGAGGGATCAGCCCCAGCATTTT.

The rearrangement joins TRBV9 to TRBJ1-1, with D unresolved. Germline V CDR1 and CDR2: SGDLS, YYNGEE. The CDR3 contains 12 residues. V shed 3 bases and J shed 7 bases, with 10 bases lying between them. The CDR3 protein is CASSARPGEAFF. The CDR3 DNA sequence: TGTGCCAGCAGCGCGCGACCGGGTGAAGCTTTCTTT.

This clonotype occurred a few times. The rearrangement links TRBV4-2 to TRBJ1-5, with TRBD1 matching over 8 bases. CDR1 and CDR2 (germline): LGHNA, YNFKEQ. Trimming at V came to 2 bases and at J to 0 bases, leaving 0 bases not matched to a gene. This CDR3 comprises 15 residues. CDR3 region: CASSQQGASNQPQHF. The CDR3 coding sequence is TGTGCCAGCAGCCAACAGGGGGCTAGCAATCAGCCCCAGCATTTT.

The chain couples TRBV15 to TRBJ1-4; no firm D call. Trimming removed 1 base at V and 5 bases at J, with 11 bases between. The CDR3 is 15 residues long. Germline-derived CDR1 and CDR2 are LNHNV and YYDKDF (reference sequence). The CDR3 DNA reads as TGTGCCACCAGCAGAGTAGGCAGGAACAATGAAAAACTGTTTTTT. It translates to CATSRVGRNNEKLFF.

The chain carries TRBV7-2 and TRBJ2-7; 7 bases align to TRBD1. This CDR3 is 16 amino acids long. Germline V gene data show CDR1 as SGHTA and CDR2 as FQGNSA. With V trimmed by 2 bases and J by 0 bases, 7 bases remained unmatched. CDR3 DNA: TGTGCCAGCAGCTTACACCGGGACAGAAGCTCCTACGAGCAGTACTTC. The encoded protein is CASSLHRDRSSYEQYF. Drawing the rest from reference TRBV7-2 and TRBJ2-7, the complete variable domain is GAGVSQSPSNKVTEKGKDVELRCDPISGHTALYWYRQSLGQGLEFLIYFQGNSAPDKSGLPSDRFSAERTGGSVSTLTIQRTQQEDSAVYLCASSLHRDRSSYEQYFGPGTRLTVT.

The J gene is TRBJ2-1, the V gene TRBV12-3 or TRBV12-4; D remains ambiguous. CDR3 size: 13 residues. V gave up 3 bases and J gave up 2 bases, with 5 bases separating them. The CDR3 DNA is TGTGCCAGCAGTTTTACCCCCTACAATGAGCAGTTCTTC. It yields the protein CASSFTPYNEQFF.

The chain has TRBV11-1 and TRBJ2-7, with D unresolved. The germline V and J ends were trimmed by 1 base and 2 bases, with 6 bases remaining between them. This CDR3 is built from 13 residues. In germline, CDR1 is SGHAT, CDR2 FQDESV (reference sequence). The CDR3 nucleotides are TGTGCCAGCAGCTTAGGGGAACCCTACGAGCAGTACTTC. Its protein is CASSLGEPYEQYF.

This clonotype has just a few counts. This sequence joins TRBV15 and TRBJ1-2; no reliable D call. V lost 0 bases to trimming and J lost 5 bases, with 16 bases between them. CDR1 LNHNV and CDR2 YYDKDF come from the germline V gene (reference sequence). CDR3 length equals 16 residues. CDR3 sequence reads: CATSRDQDSGLYGYTF. DNA for the CDR3: TGTGCCACCAGCAGAGACCAGGATTCGGGGTTGTATGGCTACACCTTC.

This clonotype was counted only a few times. The V gene is TRBV27, the J gene TRBJ2-3, with 10 bases matching TRBD1. This CDR3 is 15 amino acids long. CDR1 is MNHEY and CDR2 is SMNVEV in the germline V gene (reference sequence). V gave up 4 bases and J gave up 3 bases; unmatched junction bases: 4. CDR3: CASSWTGGRTDTQYF. Written as DNA, the CDR3 is TGTGCCAGCAGTTGGACAGGGGGACGGACAGATACGCAGTATTTT.

This clonotype has more than one count but fewer than ten. The rearrangement links TRBV6-5 to TRBJ1-6; D is possibly TRBD1 (5 bases). Looked up from germline, CDR1 is MNHEY and CDR2 is SVGAGI. There are 15 residues in the CDR3. Trimming took 0 bases from V and 8 from J, leaving 11 bases between them. DNA for the CDR3: TGTGCCAGCAGTTACTCGGGACCGGGCGATTCACCCCTCCACTTT. It specifies CASSYSGPGDSPLHF.

This clonotype has only a few counts. DNA for the CDR3: TGTGCCAGCAGCCCAAGGGGGCGAGGGGAAAAACTGTTTTTT. Translated: CASSPRGRGEKLFF. The V and J genes are TRBV7-9 and TRBJ1-4, with TRBD1 matching 7 bases. This CDR3 region has 14 residues. The germline gives CDR1 SEHNR, CDR2 FQNEAQ (reference sequence). V lost 5 bases, J lost 8 bases, and 8 bases stayed unmatched.

The chain employs TRBV2 and TRBJ1-5; possibly TRBD1 for D (5 bases). CDR3 length: 15 residues. The germline V gene encodes CDR1 SNHLY and CDR2 FYNNEI. The V end lost 10 bases, the J end lost 0 bases, and 16 bases lay between the germline ends. In DNA form, the CDR3 reads TGTGCCACCCGGGGCACGTCACATAGCAATCAGCCCCAGCATTTT. Translating it yields CATRGTSHSNQPQHF. The full variable domain, its missing parts supplied by reference TRBV2 and TRBJ1-5, is EPEVTQTPSHQVTQMGQEVILRCVPISNHLYFYWYRQILGQKVEFLVSFYNNEISEKSEIFDDQFSVERPDGSNFTLKIRSTKLEDSAMYFCATRGTSHSNQPQHFGDGTRLSIL.

In its sample, this clonotype was seen many times. The V call is TRBV7-2, the J call TRBJ2-1; D possibly corresponds to TRBD2 (6 bases). This CDR3 region has 11 residues. Germline V gene data show CDR1 as SGHTA and CDR2 as FQGNSA. V lost 3 bases to trimming and J lost 10 bases, with 7 bases between them. The CDR3 DNA sequence: TGTGCCAGCAGCTTGGCGGGGGAGCAGTTCTTC. Amino acid sequence: CASSLAGEQFF. The whole variable domain, remainder taken from reference TRBV7-2 and TRBJ2-1, is GAGVSQSPSNKVTEKGKDVELRCDPISGHTALYWYRQSLGQGLEFLIYFQGNSAPDKSGLPSDRFSAERTGGSVSTLTIQRTQQEDSAVYLCASSLAGEQFFGPGTRLTVL.

The chain employs TRBV27 and TRBJ1-4; the D is unclear. The CDR3 totals 18 residues. V shed 5 bases and J shed 0 bases, with 19 bases lying between them. Germline V CDR1 and CDR2: MNHEY, SMNVEV (reference sequence). CDR3 sequence reads: CASSPVDRGPATNEKLFF. The CDR3 nucleotides read TGTGCCAGCAGTCCAGTCGATCGCGGACCAGCAACTAATGAAAAACTGTTTTTT.

This clonotype was counted ten times or more. The V and J genes are TRBV12-3 or TRBV12-4 and TRBJ1-1, with 7 bases aligning to TRBD1. The ends lost 8 bases at V and 0 bases at J; junction bases unmatched: 6. The CDR3 extends over 14 amino acids. CDR3 sequence reads: CASSPGGMNTEAFF. The CDR3 region has the DNA TGTGCCAGCTCTCCAGGGGGGATGAACACTGAAGCTTTCTTT.

This clonotype showed up just a few times. The chain combines TRBV6-6 with TRBJ2-3; no firm D call. Trimming took 4 bases from V and 6 from J, leaving 8 bases between them. CDR1 is MNHNY and CDR2 is SVGAGI in the germline V gene (reference sequence). This CDR3 has 12 residues. CDR3 DNA sequence: TGTGCCAGCAGTTCCTCTCCCGATACGCAGTATTTT. Residues: CASSSSPDTQYF.

This clonotype has just a few counts. The genes are TRBV5-4 and TRBJ2-5; weak D call: TRBD1 (6 bases). The CDR3 totals 14 residues. Per the germline V gene, CDR1 is SGHNT and CDR2 is YYREEE (reference sequence). Between the trimmed V and J ends, which lost 2 bases and 2 bases, there was a span of 10 bases. The CDR3 spells CASSFRDTQETQYF. In DNA form, the CDR3 reads TGTGCCAGCAGCTTTCGGGACACTCAAGAGACCCAGTACTTC.

At least ten counts were recorded for this clonotype. The V and J genes are TRBV4-1 and TRBJ1-2, with D maybe TRBD1 (5 bases). The CDR3 runs 14 residues. Germline lookup yields CDR1 MGHRA and CDR2 YSYEKL. V lost 1 base and J lost 4, with 10 bases in between. CDR3 DNA: TGCGCCAGCAGCCAAGGGGGCGCGATCTATGGCTACACCTTC. This translates into CASSQGGAIYGYTF.

This clonotype has just a few counts. The chain uses TRBV29-1 and TRBJ1-1; weak D call: TRBD1 (6 bases). The germline V gene has CDR1 SQVTM and CDR2 ANQGSEA. The CDR3 covers 13 residues. V lost 5 bases and J lost 6, with 16 bases in between. CDR3: CSVTGHSAAEAFF. The CDR3 DNA is TGCAGCGTTACGGGACATTCGGCCGCTGAAGCTTTCTTT.

This clonotype was picked up a small number of times. The chain joins TRBV5-8 to TRBJ1-1; TRBD1 aligns across 11 bases. In germline, CDR1 is SGHTS, CDR2 YDEGEE. Unmatched junction bases numbered 1, after V lost 3 bases and J lost 3 bases. The CDR3 spans 14 residues. Here the CDR3 DNA reads TGTGCCAGCAGCTGGGGACAGGGGGACACTGAAGCTTTCTTT. This translates into CASSWGQGDTEAFF.